These 12 T cell receptor beta chains were all obtained from the same sample, sequenced in a study of T cells in Graves' hyperthyroidism and ophthalmopathy. Regions amplified from RNA transcripts were the TCR beta CDR3 regions. Researchers ran a first-round RT-PCR on the TCR CDR3 using the HTBI primer set. TCRdb called the multiplex PCR reads again in MiXCR, with one record for every CDR3 protein. The sample holds about 520,000 distinct CDR3 sequences, around 22% seen once. The sequencing input was blood. These receptors all come from a woman aged 25 to 45 with Graves' ophthalmopathy.

This clonotype was picked up many times. This chain links TRBV29-1 with TRBJ1-5, with D perhaps TRBD1 (5 bases). V was pared by 7 bases and J by 3 bases, with 13 bases between. This CDR3 is 13 amino acids long. The germline V gene has CDR1 SQVTM and CDR2 ANQGSEA. The CDR3 region has the DNA TGCAGCGCCTCTGGGGGTAACAATCAGCCCCAGCATTTT. Amino acid sequence: CSASGGNNQPQHF.

There are many counts of this clonotype. V is TRBV20-1 and J is TRBJ2-2; TRBD2 agrees at 9 bases. CDR1 DFQATT and CDR2 SNEGSKA come from the germline V gene (reference sequence). This CDR3 is 15 amino acids long. V shed 3 bases and J 5 bases; nucleotides not matched to a gene: 7. The chain's CDR3 is CSASEAGGVTGELFF. The CDR3 nucleotides read TGCAGTGCTAGCGAGGCGGGGGGGGTGACCGGGGAGCTGTTTTTT.

The chain employs TRBV2 and TRBJ2-7, with D uncertain. Per the germline V gene, CDR1 is SNHLY and CDR2 is FYNNEI. CDR3 length: 14 residues. Trimming took 6 bases from V and 1 from J, leaving 13 bases between them. This chain's CDR3 is CASRSTPGSYEQYF. The CDR3 DNA sequence: TGTGCCAGCAGATCGACCCCCGGGTCCTACGAGCAGTACTTC.

This chain uses TRBV25-1 with TRBJ1-1, with unresolved D. Trimming removed 0 bases from V and 4 bases from J, with 9 bases in between. CDR1 and CDR2 (germline): MGHDK, SYGVNS. This CDR3 is built from 14 residues. The CDR3 sequence: CASSEYGDATEAFF. The CDR3 nucleotides read TGTGCCAGCAGTGAATATGGAGATGCCACTGAAGCTTTCTTT.

This clonotype has a count of ten or more. This chain joins TRBV12-3 or TRBV12-4 and TRBJ2-7; possibly TRBD1 for D (6 bases). The CDR3 covers 18 residues. The V gene lost 3 bases and the J gene lost 1 base, with 22 bases spanning the gap. CDR3 in amino acids: CASSFFGRGTMTSYEQYF. Written as DNA, the CDR3 is TGTGCCAGCAGTTTTTTCGGGCGAGGGACAATGACGTCCTACGAGCAGTACTTC.

The V and J genes are TRBV12-3 or TRBV12-4 and TRBJ1-5; the D gene is possibly TRBD1 (6 bases). The ends were cut back, 5 bases at V and 3 bases at J, with 14 bases in the middle. The CDR3 loop spans 15 amino acids. The CDR3 bases are TGTGCCAGCAGTCCCCCGGGGGCCATCAATCAGCCCCAGCATTTT. Its protein product is CASSPPGAINQPQHF.

This clonotype has a handful of counts. The rearrangement links TRBV27 to TRBJ1-1, with D perhaps matching TRBD1 (6 bases). CDR3 length: 14 residues. Germline assignment: CDR1 MNHEY and CDR2 SMNVEV (reference sequence). Trimming took 7 bases from V and 8 from J, leaving 20 bases between them. In DNA, the CDR3 is TGTGCCAGCAATATCCTAACAGGGTATTCCGAAGCTTTCTTT. It codes for CASNILTGYSEAFF.

This clonotype has at least ten counts. This rearrangement joins TRBV7-8 to TRBJ1-2; TRBD1 matches 9 bases. The J segment lost 7 bases and the V segment lost 5 bases, leaving 14 bases of the junction unmatched. The CDR3 has 16 residues. CDR1 and CDR2 (germline): SGHVS, FQNEAQ. Here the CDR3 reads CASSEHRTGDNLGYTF. DNA for the CDR3: TGTGCCAGCAGCGAACATAGGACAGGGGACAATCTTGGCTACACCTTC.

This clonotype was seen repeatedly, ten times or more. This CDR3 reads CASSLVGSGGSYEQYF. In DNA, the CDR3 is TGTGCCAGCAGTTTGGTCGGAAGCGGGGGATCCTACGAGCAGTACTTC. J is TRBJ2-7 and V is TRBV27, with TRBD2 identical over 8 bases. Germline values: CDR1 MNHEY, CDR2 SMNVEV (reference sequence). The CDR3 contains 16 residues. V was clipped by 3 bases and J by 1 base; unmatched bases: 8.

This clonotype was seen at least ten times. The genes are TRBV6-2 or TRBV6-3 and TRBJ1-2; no reliable D call. The germline V gene has CDR1 MNHEY and CDR2 SVGEGT. The ends were cut back, 5 bases at V and 5 bases at J, with 9 bases in the middle. This CDR3 has 12 residues. The CDR3 spells CASSRPGYGYTF. CDR3 bases: TGTGCCAGCAGTCGCCCGGGTTATGGCTACACCTTC.

There are many counts of this clonotype. The chain links TRBV14 to TRBJ1-1; no clear D gene. Trimming removed 2 bases at V and 4 bases at J, with 11 bases between. The germline V gene encodes CDR1 SGHDN and CDR2 FVKESK. CDR3 length equals 14 residues. CDR3 coding DNA: TGTGCCAGCAGCCAATCTCTCCGAGGCACTGAAGCTTTCTTT. It codes for CASSQSLRGTEAFF.

This clonotype was detected a few times. The V call is TRBV2, the J call TRBJ1-5; TRBD1 is a possible D gene (5 bases). The CDR3 is 15 amino acids. V was pared by 5 bases and J by 6 bases, with 17 bases between. The V gene's germline CDR1 is SNHLY and CDR2 FYNNEI. The CDR3 protein is CASSHSGQGRQPQHF. The CDR3 bases are TGTGCCAGCAGTCACTCGGGGCAGGGACGTCAGCCCCAGCATTTT. Full variable domain (missing parts from reference TRBV2 and TRBJ1-5): EPEVTQTPSHQVTQMGQEVILRCVPISNHLYFYWYRQILGQKVEFLVSFYNNEISEKSEIFDDQFSVERPDGSNFTLKIRSTKLEDSAMYFCASSHSGQGRQPQHFGDGTRLSIL.